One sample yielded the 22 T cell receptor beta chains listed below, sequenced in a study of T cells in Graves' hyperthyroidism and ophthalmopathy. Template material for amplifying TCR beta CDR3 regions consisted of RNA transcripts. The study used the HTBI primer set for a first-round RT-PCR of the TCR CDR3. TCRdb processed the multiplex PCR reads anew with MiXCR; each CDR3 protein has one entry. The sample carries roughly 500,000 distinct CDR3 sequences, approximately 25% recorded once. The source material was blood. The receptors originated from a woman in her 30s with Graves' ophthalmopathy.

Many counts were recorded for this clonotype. The CDR3 reads CASSQGTGFEAFF. In DNA form, the CDR3 reads TGCGCCAGCAGCCAAGGAACAGGGTTTGAAGCTTTCTTT. The chain couples TRBV4-1 to TRBJ1-1, with D perhaps matching TRBD1 (6 bases). The CDR3 runs 13 residues. Germline CDR1 and CDR2: MGHRA and YSYEKL. The germline V and J ends were trimmed by 1 base and 7 bases, with 10 bases remaining between them.

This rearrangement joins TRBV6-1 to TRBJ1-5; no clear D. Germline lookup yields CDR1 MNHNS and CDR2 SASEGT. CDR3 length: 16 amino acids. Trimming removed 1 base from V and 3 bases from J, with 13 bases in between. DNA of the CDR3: TGTGCCAGCAGTGAAGGAATCCCGGGGTACAATCAGCCCCAGCATTTT. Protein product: CASSEGIPGYNQPQHF.

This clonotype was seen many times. This CDR3 reads CASSASLNTEAFF. DNA for the CDR3: TGTGCCAGCAGCGCCTCACTGAACACTGAAGCTTTCTTT. This sequence joins TRBV7-9 and TRBJ1-1; unclear D gene. This CDR3 contains 13 residues. With 5 bases removed from V and 0 bases from J, the gap between germline ends came to 7 bases. The germline V gene has CDR1 SEHNR and CDR2 FQNEAQ (reference sequence).

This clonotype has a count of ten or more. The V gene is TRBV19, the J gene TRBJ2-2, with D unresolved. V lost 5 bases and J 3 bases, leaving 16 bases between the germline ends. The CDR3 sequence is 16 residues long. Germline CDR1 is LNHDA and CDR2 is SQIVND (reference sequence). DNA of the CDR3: TGTGCCAGTAGTGCCACGACACAACGATACACCGGGGAGCTGTTTTTT. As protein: CASSATTQRYTGELFF.

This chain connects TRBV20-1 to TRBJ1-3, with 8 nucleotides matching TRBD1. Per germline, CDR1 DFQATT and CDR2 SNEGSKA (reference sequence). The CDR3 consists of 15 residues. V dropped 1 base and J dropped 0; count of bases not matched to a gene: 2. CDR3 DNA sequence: TGCAGTGCTAGAGGGACAGGGAACTCTGGAAACACCATATATTTT. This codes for CSARGTGNSGNTIYF.

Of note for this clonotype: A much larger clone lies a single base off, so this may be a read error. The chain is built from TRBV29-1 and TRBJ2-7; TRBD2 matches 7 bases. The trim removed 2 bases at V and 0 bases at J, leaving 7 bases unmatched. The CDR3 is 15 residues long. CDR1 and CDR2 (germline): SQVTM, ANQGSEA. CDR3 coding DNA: TGCAGCGTTGAATCTCCTAGCGGCAGCTCCTACGAGCAGTACTTC. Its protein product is CSVESPSGSSYEQYF.

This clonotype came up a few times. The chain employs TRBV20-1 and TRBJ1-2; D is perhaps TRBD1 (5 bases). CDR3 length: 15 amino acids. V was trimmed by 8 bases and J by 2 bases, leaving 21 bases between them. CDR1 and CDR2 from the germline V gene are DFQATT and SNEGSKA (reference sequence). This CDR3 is CSWKGGERGNYGYTF. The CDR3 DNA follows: TGCAGTTGGAAAGGTGGGGAGAGGGGCAACTATGGCTACACCTTC.

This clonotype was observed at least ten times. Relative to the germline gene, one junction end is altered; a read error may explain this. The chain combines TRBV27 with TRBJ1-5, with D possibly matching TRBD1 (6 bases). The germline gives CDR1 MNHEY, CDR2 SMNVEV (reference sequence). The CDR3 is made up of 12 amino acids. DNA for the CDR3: TGTGCCGGCAGTGAGGGGGGCCAGCCCCAGCATTTT. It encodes CAGSEGGQPQHF.

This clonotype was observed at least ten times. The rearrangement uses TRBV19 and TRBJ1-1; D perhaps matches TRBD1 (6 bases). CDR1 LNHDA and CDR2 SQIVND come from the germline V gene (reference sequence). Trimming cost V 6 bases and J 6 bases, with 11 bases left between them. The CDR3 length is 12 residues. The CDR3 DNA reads TGTGCCAGTAGATGGGGGCTCGCTGAAGCTTTCTTT. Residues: CASRWGLAEAFF.

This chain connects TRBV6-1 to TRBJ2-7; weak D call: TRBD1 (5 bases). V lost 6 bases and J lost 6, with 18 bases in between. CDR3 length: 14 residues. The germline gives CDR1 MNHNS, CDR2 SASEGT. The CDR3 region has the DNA TGTGCCAGCAGCCGAACAGGCAGAATAAGCGAGCAGTACTTC. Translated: CASSRTGRISEQYF.

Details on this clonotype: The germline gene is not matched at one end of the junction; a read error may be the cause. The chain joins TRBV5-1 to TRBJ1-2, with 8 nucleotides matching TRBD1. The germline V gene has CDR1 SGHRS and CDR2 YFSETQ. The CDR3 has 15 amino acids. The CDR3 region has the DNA TGCGCCAGCAGCTTAGCCGGGACAGGATCTTATGGTTACACCTTC. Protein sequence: CASSLAGTGSYGYTF.

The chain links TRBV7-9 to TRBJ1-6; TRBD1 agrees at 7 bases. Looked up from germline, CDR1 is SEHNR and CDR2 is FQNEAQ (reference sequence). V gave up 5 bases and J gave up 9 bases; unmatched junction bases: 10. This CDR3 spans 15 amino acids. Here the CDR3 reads CASSLTGTVSSPLHF. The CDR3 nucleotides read TGTGCCAGCAGCCTAACCGGGACAGTTTCTTCACCCCTCCACTTT.

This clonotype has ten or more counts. The CDR3 DNA follows: TGCAGTGCTAGGGACGGACTCTACGAGCAGTACTTC. It translates to CSARDGLYEQYF. The genes are TRBV20-1 and TRBJ2-7; TRBD2 might be the D (5 bases). Germline CDR1 DFQATT, CDR2 SNEGSKA (reference sequence). V lost 3 bases, J lost 3 bases, and 9 bases lay in between. This CDR3 has 12 residues.

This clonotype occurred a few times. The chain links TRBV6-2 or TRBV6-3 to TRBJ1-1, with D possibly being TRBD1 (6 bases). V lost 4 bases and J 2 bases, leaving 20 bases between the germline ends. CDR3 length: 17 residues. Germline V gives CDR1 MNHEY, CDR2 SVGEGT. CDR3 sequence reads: CASSFNPGDISNTEAFF. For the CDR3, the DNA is TGTGCCAGCAGTTTCAACCCGGGGGACATATCTAACACTGAAGCTTTCTTT.

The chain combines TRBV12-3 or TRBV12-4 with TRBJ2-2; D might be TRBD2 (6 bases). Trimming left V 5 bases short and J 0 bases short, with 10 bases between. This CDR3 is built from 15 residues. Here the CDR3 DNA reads TGTGCCAGCAGTCCGGGACTCACGAACACCGGGGAGCTGTTTTTT. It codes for CASSPGLTNTGELFF.

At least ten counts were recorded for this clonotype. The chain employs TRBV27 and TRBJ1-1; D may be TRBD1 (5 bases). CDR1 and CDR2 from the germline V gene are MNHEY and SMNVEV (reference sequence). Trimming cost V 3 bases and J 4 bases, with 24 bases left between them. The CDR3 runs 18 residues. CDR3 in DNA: TGTGCCAGCAGTTTGGTCGGGGGAGAGGGTTTGAGTAGCACTGAAGCTTTCTTT. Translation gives CASSLVGGEGLSSTEAFF.

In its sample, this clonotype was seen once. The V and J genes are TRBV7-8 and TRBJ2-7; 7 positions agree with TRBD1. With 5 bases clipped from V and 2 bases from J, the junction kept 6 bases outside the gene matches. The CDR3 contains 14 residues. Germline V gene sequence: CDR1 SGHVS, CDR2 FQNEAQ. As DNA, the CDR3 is TGTGCCAGCAGCCAAATGACAGGGACCTACGAGCAGTACTTC. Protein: CASSQMTGTYEQYF. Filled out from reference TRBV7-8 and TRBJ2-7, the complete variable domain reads GAGVSQSPRYKVAKRGQDVALRCDPISGHVSLFWYQQALGQGPEFLTYFQNEAQLDKSGLPSDRFFAERPEGSVSTLKIQRTQQEDSAVYLCASSQMTGTYEQYFGPGTRLTVT.

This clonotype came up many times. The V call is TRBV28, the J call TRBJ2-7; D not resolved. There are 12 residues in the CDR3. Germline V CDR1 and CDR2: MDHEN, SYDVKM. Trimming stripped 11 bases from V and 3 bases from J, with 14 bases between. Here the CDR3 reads CASQVHGYEQYF. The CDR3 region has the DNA TGTGCCTCTCAGGTACACGGCTACGAGCAGTACTTC.

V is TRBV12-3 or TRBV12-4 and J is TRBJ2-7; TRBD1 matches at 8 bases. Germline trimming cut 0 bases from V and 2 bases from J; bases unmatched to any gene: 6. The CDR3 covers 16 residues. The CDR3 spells CASSLAPGQGAYEQYF. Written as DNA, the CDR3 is TGTGCCAGCAGTTTAGCGCCCGGACAGGGTGCCTACGAGCAGTACTTC.

CDR3: CASSSGLAGAHEQYF. The DNA for the CDR3 is TGTGCCAGCAGCTCCGGACTAGCGGGAGCCCACGAGCAGTACTTC. The chain couples TRBV11-1 to TRBJ2-7, with TRBD2 identical over 13 bases. V gave up 4 bases and J gave up 5 bases; unmatched junction bases: 5. The germline V gene encodes CDR1 SGHAT and CDR2 FQDESV (reference sequence). The CDR3 sequence is 15 residues long.

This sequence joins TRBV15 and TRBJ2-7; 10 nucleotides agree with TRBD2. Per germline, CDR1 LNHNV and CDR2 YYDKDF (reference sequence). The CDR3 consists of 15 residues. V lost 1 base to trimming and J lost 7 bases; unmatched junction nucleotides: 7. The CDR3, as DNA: TGTGCCACCAGCAGAGGGCTAGCGGGGGAGAGGGAGCAGTACTTC. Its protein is CATSRGLAGEREQYF.

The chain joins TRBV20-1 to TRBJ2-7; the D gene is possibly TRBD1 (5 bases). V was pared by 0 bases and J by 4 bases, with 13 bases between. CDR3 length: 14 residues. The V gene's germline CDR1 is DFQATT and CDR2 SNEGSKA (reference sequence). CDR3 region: CSARDSRRDYEQYF. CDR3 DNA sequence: TGCAGTGCTAGAGATTCCCGCAGGGATTACGAGCAGTACTTC.